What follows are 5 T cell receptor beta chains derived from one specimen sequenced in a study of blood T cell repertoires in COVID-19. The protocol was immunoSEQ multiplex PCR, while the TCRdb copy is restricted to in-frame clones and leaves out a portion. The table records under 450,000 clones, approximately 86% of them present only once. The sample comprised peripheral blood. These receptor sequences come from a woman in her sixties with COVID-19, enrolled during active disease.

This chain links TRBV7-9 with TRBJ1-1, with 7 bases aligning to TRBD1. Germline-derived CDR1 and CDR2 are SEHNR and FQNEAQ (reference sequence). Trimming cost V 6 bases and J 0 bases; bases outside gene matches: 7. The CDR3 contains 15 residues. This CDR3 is CASSIRGQLNTEAFF. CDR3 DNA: TGTGCCAGCAGTATTAGGGGACAGCTGAACACTGAAGCTTTCTTT.

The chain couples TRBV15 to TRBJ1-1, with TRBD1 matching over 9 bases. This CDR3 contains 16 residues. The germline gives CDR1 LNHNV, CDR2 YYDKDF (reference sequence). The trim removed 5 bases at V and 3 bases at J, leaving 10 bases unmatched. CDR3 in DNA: TGTGCCACCAGCGCATACACAGGGGGCGCGTACACTGAAGCTTTCTTT. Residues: CATSAYTGGAYTEAFF.

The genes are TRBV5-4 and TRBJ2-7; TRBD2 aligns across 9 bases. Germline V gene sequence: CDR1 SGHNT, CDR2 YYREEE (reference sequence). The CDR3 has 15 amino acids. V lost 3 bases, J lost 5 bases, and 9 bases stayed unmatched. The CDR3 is CASSSIAGDGHEQYF. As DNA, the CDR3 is TGTGCCAGCAGCTCAATAGCGGGGGATGGTCACGAGCAGTACTTC.

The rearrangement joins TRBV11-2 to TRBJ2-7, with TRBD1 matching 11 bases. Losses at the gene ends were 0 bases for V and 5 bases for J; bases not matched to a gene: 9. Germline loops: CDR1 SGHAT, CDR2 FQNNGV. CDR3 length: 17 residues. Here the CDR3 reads CASSLDLWDRGDDEQYF. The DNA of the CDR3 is TGTGCCAGCAGCTTAGATTTATGGGACAGGGGGGACGACGAGCAGTACTTC.

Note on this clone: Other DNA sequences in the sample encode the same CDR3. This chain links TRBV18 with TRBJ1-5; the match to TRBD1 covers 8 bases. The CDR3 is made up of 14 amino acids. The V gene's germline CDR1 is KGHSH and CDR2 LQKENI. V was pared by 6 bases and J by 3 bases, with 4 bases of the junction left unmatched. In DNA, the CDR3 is TGTGCCAGCTCGCTGACAGGGGACAATCAGCCCCAGCATTTT. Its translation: CASSLTGDNQPQHF.